This TCR beta chain was found in a study of cytomegalovirus exposure and HLA in healthy donors. Overall study: Among around 180 million T cells, an earlier analysis found 117 million unique TCR beta sequences. Whole-study findings and limits: Serostatus for CMV was the only available immune exposure information.

This clone was counted a single time. Its antigen is not identified. V lost 5 bases to trimming and J lost 7 bases; unmatched junction nucleotides: 10. The CDR3 extends over 13 amino acids. Germline assignment: CDR1 SQVTM and CDR2 ANQGSEA. Both 60 Vbeta primers and 13 Jbeta primers went into the PCR. Method: immunoSEQ multiplex PCR; TCRdb's copy keeps in-frame clones and lacks some. The sample lists about 180,000 clones; almost 85% were seen once. V gene TRBV29-1 combines with J gene TRBJ2-7, with 8 bases identical to TRBD2. The origin of this receptor is a girl under 18 in good health and CMV-seropositive. The material sequenced was PBMCs. CDR3 sequence reads: CSVIERGNREQYF. CDR3 nucleotides: TGCAGCGTTATCGAGCGGGGGAATCGTGAGCAGTACTTC.